The rows below give T cell receptor beta chains drawn from one sample of a study of T cell responses to AZD1222 COVID-19 vaccine. Assay used: immunoSEQ multiplex PCR; TCRdb lists only in-frame clones, some missing. The top ten clones hold roughly 1.2% of a sample with some 150,000 clones, less than 95% of them seen once. Specimen: peripheral blood, collected on day 0 of AZD1222 vaccination. Source of these receptors: an adult in good health. Each CDR3 is given with its conserved first and last residue. Fields, in order: V gene, clone size, J gene, D gene, CDR3 DNA, CDR3 protein. A D gene is named only where the DNA matches it firmly. Clone size is given for some rows only: seen once, a few or many times, or a class if the clone is expanded.

TRBV5-5	NA	TRBJ2-1	NA	TGTGCCAGCAGCGCCTCCCATAGCGGAAGCTCCTACAATGAGCAGTTCTTC	CASSASHSGSSYNEQFF
TRBV19	NA	TRBJ2-3	NA	TGTGCCAGTAGTATAGGGTGGGGACTGCCAGATACGCAGTATTTT	CASSIGWGLPDTQYF
TRBV19	NA	TRBJ2-3	TRBD1	TGTGCCAGCCGGACAGGCGGCACAGATACGCAGTATTTT	CASRTGGTDTQYF
TRBV4-2	NA	TRBJ2-5	TRBD2	TGTGCCAGCAGCCCTCCTAGCGGCCAAGAGACCCAGTACTTC	CASSPPSGQETQYF
TRBV2	NA	TRBJ2-1	NA	TGTGCCAGCAGTGGGACAGTGAGCTCCTACAATGAGCAGTTCTTC	CASSGTVSSYNEQFF
TRBV9	NA	TRBJ1-3	NA	TGTGCCAGCAGCGTAGCGGGGAAGGACACCATATATTTT	CASSVAGKDTIYF
TRBV7-2	NA	TRBJ1-1	NA	TGTGCCAGCAGCTTAGGCCCCGCAGGGCAAGCTTTCTTT	CASSLGPAGQAFF
TRBV2	NA	TRBJ2-4	NA	TGTGCCAGCAGTGAATTTCGGGCGGGGGCCCGAAACATTCAGTACTTC	CASSEFRAGARNIQYF
TRBV6-1	NA	TRBJ1-2	NA	TGTGCCAGCAGTGAATCGGGGATCGGCTATGGCTACACCTTC	CASSESGIGYGYTF
TRBV2	few	TRBJ1-6	NA	TGTGCCAGCAGTGAAGAGTGGCAGGGGAGATCACCCCTCCACTTT	CASSEEWQGRSPLHF
TRBV3-1/TRBV3-2	NA	TRBJ1-3	NA	TGTGCCAGCAGCCCCGGTACAGGGCGCGGAAACACCATATATTTT	CASSPGTGRGNTIYF
TRBV7-9	once	TRBJ1-5	NA	TGTGCCAGCAGGCAAGGCACGGGACAGCCCCAGCATTTT	CASRQGTGQPQHF